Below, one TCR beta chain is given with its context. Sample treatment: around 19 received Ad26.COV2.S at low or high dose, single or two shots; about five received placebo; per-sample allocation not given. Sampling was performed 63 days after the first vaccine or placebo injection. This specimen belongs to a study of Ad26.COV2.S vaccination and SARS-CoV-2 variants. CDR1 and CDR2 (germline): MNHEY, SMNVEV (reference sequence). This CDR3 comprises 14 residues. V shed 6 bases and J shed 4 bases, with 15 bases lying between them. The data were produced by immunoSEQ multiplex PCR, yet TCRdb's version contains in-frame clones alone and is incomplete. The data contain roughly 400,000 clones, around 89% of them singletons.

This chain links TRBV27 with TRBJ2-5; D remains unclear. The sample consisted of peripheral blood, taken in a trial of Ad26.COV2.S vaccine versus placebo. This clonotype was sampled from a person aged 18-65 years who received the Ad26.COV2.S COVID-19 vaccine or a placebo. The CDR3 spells CASSSLGLPETQYF. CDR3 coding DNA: TGTGCCAGCAGCTCATTGGGGTTACCAGAGACCCAGTACTTC.